The T cell receptor (beta chain) described here comes from a study of shared clonotypes between healthy human individuals. Study at large: Aged between 18 and 49, the donors were a couple of women and three men.

Worth noting for this clone: Its antigen is as yet unknown.

The study, taken as a whole, reports: Some clonotypes were shared by all four sorted-subset donors, while others were not shared. The non-shared ones had lower generation probabilities than the shared ones. Clonotype sharing among the donors was expected to vary with sequencing depth. Naive subsets usually exceeded memory subsets in estimated richness.

V was shortened by 1 base and J by 8 bases, with 18 bases between the two germline ends. CDR3 size: 16 residues. Germline V gene lookup returns CDR1 SEHNR and CDR2 FQNEAQ (reference sequence). TCRdb's table, derived via immunoSEQ multiplex PCR, lists solely in-frame clones and lacks some. This table holds 1,400,000 or so clones, approximately 98.5% found once. The sample was naive CD4+ T cells sorted from blood. Subset meaning: CD45RA+ positively selected. This chain uses TRBV7-9 with TRBJ2-1, with D perhaps being TRBD1 or TRBD2 (5 bases each). The receptor's source is a man aged 25-45 years in good health. This CDR3 is CASSLGGWESRYEQFF. The CDR3 nucleotides are TGTGCCAGCAGCTTAGGGGGGTGGGAGTCCCGCTATGAGCAGTTCTTC.